The 10 T cell receptor beta chains presented below share a single source sample, sequenced in a study of radiation and T cells in renal cell carcinoma. Time point here: blood 2 weeks post-SBRT. Treatment defined: 15 Gy SBRT to primary tumor, nephrectomy 4 weeks later. Sequenced by immunoSEQ multiplex PCR; TCRdb stores in-frame clones only, minus some. The sample records around 70,000 clones, 82% being singletons. The sequences come from blood, collected from a patient whose treatment included radiotherapy and nephrectomy. All receptors come from a man aged 55 to 70 with renal cell carcinoma.

This rearrangement joins TRBV6-6 to TRBJ1-1; no reliable D call. CDR1 and CDR2 (germline): MNHNY, SVGAGI (reference sequence). This CDR3 region has 14 residues. Trimming stripped 6 bases from V and 1 base from J, with 12 bases between. The CDR3 loop is CASRMERTNTEAFF. The DNA for the CDR3 is TGTGCCAGCAGAATGGAACGCACGAACACTGAAGCTTTCTTT.

This rearrangement joins TRBV19 to TRBJ1-5; tentatively, D is TRBD1 (6 bases). From germline, CDR1 is LNHDA and CDR2 SQIVND (reference sequence). Trimming cost V 3 bases and J 5 bases, with 11 bases left between them. The CDR3 is 14 amino acids. The CDR3 coding sequence is TGTGCCAGTAGTATCCGGCCAGGGGATCAGCCCCAGCATTTT. Translated: CASSIRPGDQPQHF.

The chain has TRBV19 and TRBJ2-2; no clear D gene. The CDR3 consists of 15 residues. The V gene lost 5 bases and the J gene lost 0 bases, with 10 bases spanning the gap. Germline V gene data show CDR1 as LNHDA and CDR2 as SQIVND (reference sequence). The CDR3 sequence: CASSPITPNTGELFF. CDR3 bases: TGTGCCAGTAGTCCCATAACACCGAACACCGGGGAGCTGTTTTTT.

Written as DNA, the CDR3 is TGTGCCAGCAGCGTAGGAGGGGCGAGCTACACCGGGGAGCTGTTTTTT. It is translated as CASSVGGASYTGELFF. V is TRBV9 and J is TRBJ2-2; D tentatively reads TRBD1 or TRBD2 (5 bases each). V lost 0 bases and J 3 bases, leaving 12 bases between the germline ends. CDR1 is SGDLS and CDR2 is YYNGEE in the germline V gene. The CDR3 contains 16 residues.

This sequence joins TRBV6-6 and TRBJ2-2, with a possible D match to TRBD2 (6 bases). The V gene lost 2 bases and the J gene lost 4 bases, with 11 bases spanning the gap. In germline, CDR1 is MNHNY, CDR2 SVGAGI (reference sequence). The CDR3 consists of 15 residues. The CDR3 protein is CASSYGRKGTGELFF. CDR3 nucleotides: TGTGCCAGCAGTTACGGGAGGAAAGGCACCGGGGAGCTGTTTTTT.

The CDR3 nucleotides are TGCGCCAGCAGCTGGATAACAGGGACCGGAGGATCCACCGGGGAGCTGTTTTTT. It is translated as CASSWITGTGGSTGELFF. V and J are TRBV5-1 and TRBJ2-2; D is possibly TRBD1 (6 bases). V was clipped by 3 bases and J by 4 bases, with 22 bases between them. The CDR3 runs 18 residues. CDR1 SGHRS and CDR2 YFSETQ come from the germline V gene.

The chain links TRBV28 to TRBJ2-2; no reliable D call. This CDR3 is built from 13 residues. The germline gives CDR1 MDHEN, CDR2 SYDVKM. The V gene lost 0 bases and the J gene lost 4 bases, with 3 bases spanning the gap. CDR3 protein: CASSLWATGELFF. In DNA, the CDR3 is TGTGCCAGCAGTTTATGGGCCACCGGGGAGCTGTTTTTT.

The chain is built from TRBV28 and TRBJ2-5; no reliable D call. Germline CDR1 MDHEN, CDR2 SYDVKM. V was pared by 8 bases and J by 4 bases, with 8 bases between. CDR3 length: 11 residues. The CDR3 region has the DNA TGTGCCAGCGTGGGCGGAGAGACCCAGTACTTC. As protein: CASVGGETQYF.

V usage is TRBV29-1 and J usage is TRBJ2-5; 10 positions agree with TRBD1. Germline V lookup: CDR1 SQVTM, CDR2 ANQGSEA. The CDR3 has 13 residues. V shed 7 bases and J 5 bases; nucleotides not matched to a gene: 7. CDR3 bases: TGCAGCGCGGAGGACAGGGGGACGGAGACCCAGTACTTC. Its translation: CSAEDRGTETQYF.

This chain connects TRBV27 to TRBJ1-3, with D perhaps TRBD1 (5 bases). The CDR3 is 15 residues long. The V end was cut by 3 bases, the J end by 4 bases, with 13 bases between. Germline values: CDR1 MNHEY, CDR2 SMNVEV (reference sequence). The CDR3 DNA sequence: TGTGCCAGCAGTTTTTCCCAGGGTTCAGGAAACACCATATATTTT. This gives the protein CASSFSQGSGNTIYF.